The following is a T cell receptor (beta chain) sequence with its context. Through a sample-barcoded 5' primer and a J-beta primer mix, a second PCR was run for roughly 7 to 12 cycles. One entry per CDR3 protein results from TCRdb running MiXCR on the 5' RACE reads. The sample holds 500,000 to 600,000 distinct CDR3 sequences; about 25% are singletons and the top ten take around 20%. The people who gave samples were healthy Caucasians from Russia, aged about 6 to 100. This sample is drawn from a study of blood T cells in healthy people across ages. V lost 3 bases and J 8 bases, leaving 13 bases between the germline ends. There are 12 residues in the CDR3. The germline V gene has CDR1 DFQATT and CDR2 SNEGSKA (reference sequence).

The receptor's source is a woman aged 70-85 years in good health. The specimen was blood. J is TRBJ1-2 and V is TRBV20-1; D ambiguous. CDR3 sequence reads: CSASFLAGGYTF. CDR3 nucleotides: TGCAGTGCTAGCTTCCTCGCGGGGGGCTACACCTTC.